This TCR beta chain was sequenced during a study of blood T cell repertoires in COVID-19. Only in-frame clones appear in the TCRdb table, and some are missing; sequencing was by immunoSEQ multiplex PCR. The table lists about 170,000 clones, 83% of them singletons. The study drew participants aged about 18 to 90 years from roughly 25 US areas. The study assigned cohorts using participant-reported clinical history. The sample comprised PBMCs or T cells enriched from blood (not recorded which). The receptor's source is a woman aged 45-65 years in a cohort exposed to, infected with or recovered from COVID-19 (not recorded which).

CDR3 nucleotide sequence: TGTGCCAGCAGGGTTTCACAGGGGGCGGACACCGGGGAGCTGTTTTTT. Translating it yields CASRVSQGADTGELFF. This chain connects TRBV2 to TRBJ2-2; 9 bases fit TRBD1. Germline CDR1 and CDR2: SNHLY and FYNNEI. The junction had 8 bases not matched to a gene; V was cut back by 6 bases and J by 3 bases. The CDR3 is 16 residues long.